One and the same sample provided the 18 T cell receptor beta chains below, sequenced in a study of cytomegalovirus exposure and HLA in healthy donors. The repertoire was sequenced with immunoSEQ multiplex PCR; TCRdb's copy has only in-frame clones and lacks some. The data contain 100,000 to 150,000 clones, around 96% of them singletons. Sample: PBMCs. The source is a man between 18 and 29 years old in good health and CMV-seronegative.

The chain uses TRBV14 and TRBJ2-3; D uncertain. V was shortened by 0 bases and J by 9 bases, with 7 bases between the two germline ends. The germline V gene has CDR1 SGHDN and CDR2 FVKESK. The CDR3 contains 12 residues. CDR3 DNA: TGTGCCAGCAGCCAAGATGAGATAACGCAGTATTTT. The encoded protein is CASSQDEITQYF.

This clone was recorded once. CDR3 sequence: CASSSTGWETQYF. CDR3 nucleotide sequence: TGTGCCAGCAGTTCGACAGGGTGGGAGACCCAGTACTTC. The V and J genes are TRBV28 and TRBJ2-5; 7 nucleotides match TRBD1. This CDR3 comprises 13 residues. The V gene's germline CDR1 is MDHEN and CDR2 SYDVKM. V was pared by 4 bases and J by 5 bases, with 4 bases of the junction left unmatched.

The V call is TRBV7-7, the J call TRBJ2-2; a weak D match, TRBD1 (6 bases). Per germline, CDR1 SSHAT and CDR2 FNYEAQ (reference sequence). V was shortened by 5 bases and J by 5 bases, with 15 bases between the two germline ends. There are 15 residues in the CDR3. The CDR3 region has the DNA TGTGCCAGCAGCCCACAGGGTGTCGGGACCGGGGAGCTGTTTTTT. It encodes CASSPQGVGTGELFF.

This rearrangement joins TRBV27 to TRBJ2-1; D possibly corresponds to TRBD2 (6 bases). V lost 3 bases to trimming and J lost 10 bases, with 19 bases between them. CDR3 length: 15 residues. Germline CDR1 is MNHEY and CDR2 is SMNVEV (reference sequence). CDR3 region: CASSFGPGRSREQFF. The DNA of the CDR3 is TGTGCCAGCAGTTTTGGGCCAGGGAGGTCCCGCGAGCAGTTCTTC.

The genes are TRBV18 and TRBJ2-1, with D possibly being TRBD2 (7 bases). CDR1 and CDR2 (germline): KGHSH, LQKENI. The CDR3 spans 16 residues. The ends were cut back, 3 bases at V and 7 bases at J, with 19 bases in the middle. The CDR3 reads CASSPFSGGAKNEQFF. For the CDR3, the DNA is TGTGCCAGCTCACCCTTTTCTGGGGGGGCGAAGAATGAGCAGTTCTTC. Supplemented by reference TRBV18 and TRBJ2-1, the full variable domain reads NAGVMQNPRHLVRRRGQEARLRCSPMKGHSHVYWYRQLPEEGLKFMVYLQKENIIDESGMPKERFSAEFPKEGPSILRIQQVVRGDSAAYFCASSPFSGGAKNEQFFGPGTRLTVL.

The CDR3 region is CARSSERLSNQPQHF. The CDR3 nucleotides are TGTGCCAGAAGCTCGGAGCGGCTTAGCAATCAGCCCCAGCATTTT. The gene calls are TRBV7-5 and TRBJ1-5. TRBV7-5 is a pseudogene locus. CDR3 size: 15 residues.

The V call is TRBV4-2, the J call TRBJ2-7, with D possibly matching TRBD1 (6 bases). V lost 1 base to trimming and J lost 6 bases, with 10 bases between them. This CDR3 comprises 13 residues. The germline V gene has CDR1 LGHNA and CDR2 YNFKEQ. The CDR3 protein is CASSQGTAREQYF. CDR3 in DNA: TGTGCCAGCAGCCAAGGGACAGCCCGCGAGCAGTACTTC.

The rearrangement uses TRBV27 and TRBJ2-3, with D possibly TRBD2 on 5 matching bases. V was pared by 6 bases and J by 2 bases, with 9 bases between. Germline CDR1 reads MNHEY; CDR2 reads SMNVEV (reference sequence). This CDR3 has 13 amino acids. Here the CDR3 reads CASSIASTDTQYF. The CDR3 bases are TGTGCCAGCAGCATAGCGTCCACAGATACGCAGTATTTT.

This clone was detected only once. This chain uses TRBV11-3 with TRBJ2-2; possibly TRBD2 for D (6 bases). This CDR3 contains 14 residues. Germline CDR1 and CDR2: SGHNT and YENEEA. The V end lost 7 bases, the J end lost 3 bases, and 12 bases lay between the germline ends. CDR3: CASMGDFDTGELFF. The DNA for the CDR3 is TGTGCCAGCATGGGGGACTTTGACACCGGGGAGCTGTTTTTT.

The chain carries TRBV7-3 and TRBJ2-1, with 7 positions matching TRBD2. Germline V gene data show CDR1 as SGHTA and CDR2 as FQGTGA. The V segment lost 1 base and the J segment 4 bases; nucleotides outside the gene matches: 7. The CDR3 sequence is 16 residues long. The CDR3 nucleotides read TGTGCCAGCAGCTTAAGCGGGAGCCCTGGGTACAATGAGCAGTTCTTC. Translating it yields CASSLSGSPGYNEQFF.

DNA for the CDR3: TGTGCCAGCAGCTTACCTTCCGGGACAGATGAGGACTATGGCTACACCTTC. It yields the protein CASSLPSGTDEDYGYTF. The rearrangement joins TRBV5-6 to TRBJ1-2, with TRBD1 matching over 7 bases. Losses at the gene ends were 2 bases for V and 3 bases for J; bases not matched to a gene: 13. The CDR3 is 17 amino acids. CDR1 is SGHDT, CDR2 YYEEEE, per germline.

V gene TRBV5-6 combines with J gene TRBJ2-7; weak D call: TRBD2 (5 bases). Germline values: CDR1 SGHDT, CDR2 YYEEEE. V gave up 3 bases and J gave up 7 bases, with 8 bases separating them. The CDR3 loop spans 11 amino acids. The CDR3 nucleotides read TGTGCCAGCAGCTATTCGGGGGAGCAGTACTTC. As protein: CASSYSGEQYF.

Concerning this clone: The limits of the CDR3 on the DNA are not certain, so only TCRdb's listed CDR3 is given. CDR3 sequence: CASSILYVPVVYGGGTGELFF. The gene calls are TRBV19 and TRBJ2-2; the D call of TRBD2 is as the table states it, not checked on the DNA. The germline V gene has CDR1 LNHDA and CDR2 SQIVND (reference sequence). The CDR3 is 21 residues long, ends included.

This sequence joins TRBV11-3 and TRBJ2-1; 8 bases line up with TRBD2. Germline V CDR1 and CDR2: SGHNT, YENEEA. The CDR3 is 14 amino acids. The V and J ends lost 5 bases and 10 bases, in that order; junction bases with no gene match: 10. DNA for the CDR3: TGTGCCAGCAGCGCAGAGAGACTAGCGAACGAGCAGTTCTTC. Amino acid sequence: CASSAERLANEQFF.

This clone is a singleton in its sample. This sequence joins TRBV27 and TRBJ2-3, with TRBD1 as a possible D gene (6 bases). CDR1 is MNHEY, CDR2 SMNVEV, per germline (reference sequence). V was pared by 5 bases and J by 0 bases, with 15 bases between. CDR3 length equals 16 residues. CDR3 protein: CASSRDTGRSTDTQYF. Here the CDR3 DNA reads TGTGCCAGCAGTCGGGACACCGGGCGTAGCACAGATACGCAGTATTTT.

The rearrangement links TRBV5-1 to TRBJ1-1; TRBD1 aligns across 7 bases. The CDR3 length is 16 residues. From germline, CDR1 is SGHRS and CDR2 YFSETQ. Trimming at V came to 2 bases and at J to 5 bases, leaving 12 bases not matched to a gene. The CDR3 loop is CASSLGSGQGGTEAFF. The CDR3 DNA reads as TGCGCCAGCAGCTTAGGTTCCGGGCAGGGGGGAACTGAAGCTTTCTTT.

The genes are TRBV4-2 and TRBJ2-1; TRBD2 is a possible D gene (5 bases). This CDR3 region has 16 residues. The V end lost 2 bases, the J end lost 5 bases, and 16 bases lay between the germline ends. Germline assignment: CDR1 LGHNA and CDR2 YNFKEQ. Here the CDR3 DNA reads TGTGCCAGCAGCCAAAAAGTCCCTAGCTCAAACAATGAGCAGTTCTTC. This codes for CASSQKVPSSNNEQFF.

V usage is TRBV25-1 and J usage is TRBJ2-2, with D possibly matching TRBD1 (6 bases). V lost 3 bases and J lost 1, with 9 bases in between. Germline assignment: CDR1 MGHDK and CDR2 SYGVNS. The CDR3 is 15 amino acids. CDR3 coding DNA: TGTGCCAGCAGTGATCGGGACAAGAACACCGGGGAGCTGTTTTTT. It specifies CASSDRDKNTGELFF.